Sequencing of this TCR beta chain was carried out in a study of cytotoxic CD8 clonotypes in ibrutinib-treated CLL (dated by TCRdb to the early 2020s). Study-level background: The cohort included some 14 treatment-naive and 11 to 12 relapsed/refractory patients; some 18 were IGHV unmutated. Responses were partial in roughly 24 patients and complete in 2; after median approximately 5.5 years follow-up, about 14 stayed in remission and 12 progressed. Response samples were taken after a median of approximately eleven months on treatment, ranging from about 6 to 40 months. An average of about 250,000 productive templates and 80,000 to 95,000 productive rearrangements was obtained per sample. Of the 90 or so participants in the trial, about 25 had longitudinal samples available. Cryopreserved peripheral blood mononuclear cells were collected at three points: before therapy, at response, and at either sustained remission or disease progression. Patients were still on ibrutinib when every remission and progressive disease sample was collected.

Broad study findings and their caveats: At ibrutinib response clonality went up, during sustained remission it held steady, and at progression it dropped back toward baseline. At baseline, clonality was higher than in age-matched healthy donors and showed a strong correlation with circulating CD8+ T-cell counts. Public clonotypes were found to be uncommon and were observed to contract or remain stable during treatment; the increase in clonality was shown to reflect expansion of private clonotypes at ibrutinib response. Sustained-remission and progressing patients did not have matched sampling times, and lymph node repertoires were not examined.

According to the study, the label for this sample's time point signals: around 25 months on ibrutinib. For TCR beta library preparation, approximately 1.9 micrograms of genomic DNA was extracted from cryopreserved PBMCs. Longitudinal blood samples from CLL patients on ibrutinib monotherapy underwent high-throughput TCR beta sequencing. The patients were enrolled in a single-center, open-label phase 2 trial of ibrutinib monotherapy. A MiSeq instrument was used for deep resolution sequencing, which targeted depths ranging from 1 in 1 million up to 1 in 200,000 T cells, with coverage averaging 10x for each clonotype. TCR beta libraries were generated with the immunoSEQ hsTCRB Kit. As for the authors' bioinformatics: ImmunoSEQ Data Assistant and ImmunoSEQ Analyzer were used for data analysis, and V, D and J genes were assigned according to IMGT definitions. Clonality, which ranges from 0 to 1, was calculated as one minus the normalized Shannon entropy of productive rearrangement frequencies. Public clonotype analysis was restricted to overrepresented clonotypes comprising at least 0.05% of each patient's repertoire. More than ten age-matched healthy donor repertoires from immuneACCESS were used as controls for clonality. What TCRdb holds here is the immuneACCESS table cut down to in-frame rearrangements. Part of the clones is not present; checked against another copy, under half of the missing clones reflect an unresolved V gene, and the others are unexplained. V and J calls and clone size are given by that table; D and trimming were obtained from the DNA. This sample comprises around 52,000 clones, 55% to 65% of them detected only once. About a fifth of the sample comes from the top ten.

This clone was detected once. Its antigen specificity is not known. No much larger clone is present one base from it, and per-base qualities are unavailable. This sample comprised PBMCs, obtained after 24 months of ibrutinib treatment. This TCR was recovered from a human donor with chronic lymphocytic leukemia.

The DNA reads as follows: TGTGCCAGCTCACCTACTGTAGACGGTTCGGCCAAAAACATTCAGTACTTC. Translated, this gives CASSPTVDGSAKNIQYF. This chain joins TRBV18 to TRBJ2-4; the D gene is unclear. Via the germline V gene, CDR1 is KGHSH and CDR2 LQKENI. Including the terminal cysteine and phenylalanine, the CDR3 comprises 17 residues. Only CDR3 DNA is held: 51 bases, read in frame from base 1. The germline ends are 16 bases apart after V is trimmed by 3 bases and J by 1 base.